This TCR beta chain was sequenced during a study of identical twins. General observations from the study: There was more out-of-frame TCR alpha sharing in monozygotic twins than models estimated. For zero-insertion analyses, partial confounding could come from invariant MAIT and iNKT cells. Among out-of-frame alpha sequences shared by twins, low generation probability occurred in excess.

This clonotype showed up just a few times. Its antigen is not identified. Template switching supplied a universal primer site; unique molecular identifiers were carried on the cDNA. One entry per CDR3 protein results from TCRdb running MiXCR on the 5' RACE reads. The sample lists over 550,000 distinct CDR3 sequences, about 7.6% occurring once. The length of the CDR3 is 16 residues. Germline values: CDR1 MNHNS, CDR2 SASEGT. The V and J ends lost 0 bases and 1 base respectively, with 11 bases between them. These data also featured in a second study, about yellow fever vaccine responses in identical twins.

J is TRBJ2-3 and V is TRBV6-1; D assignment may be TRBD1 or TRBD2 (5 bases each). The receptor's source is a woman under 30 in good health. Sequencing was done on a sample of PBMCs. The CDR3 loop reads CASSEAAGTGTDTQYF. Written as DNA, the CDR3 is TGTGCCAGCAGTGAAGCGGCCGGGACCGGCACAGATACGCAGTATTTT.